The 15 T cell receptor beta chains given below trace back to one sample, sequenced in a study of T cells in Graves' hyperthyroidism and ophthalmopathy (dated by TCRdb to between 2017 and 2020). The library was made by multiplex PCR. Data came from an Illumina HiSeq 2000. The TCR beta CDR3 regions were amplified from the RNA transcripts. The TCR CDR3 was subjected to a first round of RT-PCR using the HTBI primer set and the Qiagen OneStep RT-PCR kit. TCRdb trimmed public reads at Q25 via fastp, called clones via MiXCR and kept in-frame beta chains. Each CDR3 protein gets just one entry, which takes the most common genes and DNA from the rows behind it. The sample profile shows fewer than 500,000 distinct CDR3 sequences; around 15% of them were found once. The top ten constitute around a fifth of the sample. Sequencing was done on a sample of blood. All receptors come from a young woman with Graves' ophthalmopathy.

This clonotype has at least ten counts. The rearrangement uses TRBV7-9 and TRBJ1-1; TRBD1 is a possible D gene (5 bases). The V gene's germline CDR1 is SEHNR and CDR2 FQNEAQ (reference sequence). The length of the CDR3 is 14 residues. The V gene lost 4 bases and the J gene lost 4 bases, with 13 bases spanning the gap. Here the CDR3 DNA reads TGTGCCAGCAGCTCCTACCACGGGACCACTGAAGCTTTCTTT. Its translation: CASSSYHGTTEAFF.

This clonotype was recorded at least ten times. This chain connects TRBV20-1 to TRBJ1-1; D is unresolved. Germline lookup yields CDR1 DFQATT and CDR2 SNEGSKA (reference sequence). Trimming removed 1 base from V and 1 base from J, with 7 bases in between. This CDR3 is built from 13 residues. The CDR3 DNA sequence: TGCAGTGCTAGAGTGGATCCGAACACTGAAGCTTTCTTT. Translation gives CSARVDPNTEAFF.

This clonotype was seen repeatedly, ten times or more. The chain uses TRBV28 and TRBJ1-5; 11 bases are a match to TRBD1. CDR1 and CDR2 (germline): MDHEN, SYDVKM. The CDR3 has 15 amino acids. V lost 6 bases and J lost 2; bases outside the gene matches: 3. Written as DNA, the CDR3 is TGTGCCAGCAGCTGGGACAGGGGGGGCAATCAGCCCCAGCATTTT. The encoded protein is CASSWDRGGNQPQHF. The full variable domain, with the rest looked up from reference TRBV28 and TRBJ1-5, is DVKVTQSSRYLVKRTGEKVFLECVQDMDHENMFWYRQDPGLGLRLIYFSYDVKMKEKGDIPEGYSVSREKKERFSLILESASTNQTSMYLCASSWDRGGNQPQHFGDGTRLSIL.

Worth noting for this clonotype: A much larger clone sits a single nucleotide away, making a read error possible. The CDR3 does not close with the conserved phenylalanine or tryptophan, likely indicating a read error. V and J are TRBV13 and TRBJ1-1; 9 bases map to TRBD1. The CDR3 runs 16 residues. The germline V gene encodes CDR1 PRHDT and CDR2 FYEKMQ (reference sequence). Trimming cost V 5 bases and J 0 bases; bases outside gene matches: 7. CDR3 sequence (DNA): TGTGCCAGCAGCGTCGGACAGGGGAGAATGAACACTGAAGCTTTCCTT. Amino acid sequence: CASSVGQGRMNTEAFL.

As regards this clonotype: Just one base apart from a much larger clone, this may be a read error. This rearrangement joins TRBV5-1 to TRBJ2-7; tentative D call: TRBD1 (6 bases). The end of the DNA is better explained by TRBJ2-1, so the J call may be wrong. CDR1 SGHRS and CDR2 YFSETQ come from the germline V gene. The CDR3 spans 15 residues. This CDR3 reads CASSIAGQSSYEQFF. CDR3 nucleotides: TGCGCCAGCAGCATCGCCGGACAGAGCTCCTACGAGCAGTTCTTC.

This clonotype was picked up many times. This chain uses TRBV5-1 with TRBJ1-2; a possible D gene is TRBD1 (5 bases). The germline V gene has CDR1 SGHRS and CDR2 YFSETQ. With 4 bases removed from V and 4 bases from J, the gap between germline ends came to 14 bases. There are 14 residues in the CDR3. CDR3 bases: TGCGCCAGCAGCCCGCCGGGGGGGATCTATGGCTACACCTTC. Amino acids: CASSPPGGIYGYTF.

This clonotype was found many times. This chain joins TRBV12-3 or TRBV12-4 and TRBJ2-6, with unresolved D. This CDR3 spans 17 amino acids. Trimming pared 6 bases from V and 6 bases from J, leaving 21 bases between. Here the CDR3 reads CASSTDQKGLPANVLTF. The CDR3 nucleotides are TGTGCCAGCAGCACAGACCAGAAAGGTCTCCCGGCCAACGTCCTGACTTTC.

The V and J genes are TRBV28 and TRBJ1-2; D gene unclear. The CDR3 covers 13 residues. Trimming shortened V by 3 bases and J by 4 bases, and 9 bases separated the two germline ends. Germline assignment: CDR1 MDHEN and CDR2 SYDVKM. CDR3: CASSLNMVYGYTF. The CDR3, as DNA: TGTGCCAGCAGTTTGAACATGGTCTATGGCTACACCTTC.

The table lists this clonotype with many counts. As DNA, the CDR3 is TGTGCCAGCAGTGAGGTTGGGACCCAGTACTTC. It codes for CASSEVGTQYF. This chain joins TRBV2 and TRBJ2-5; no reliable D call. Germline V gene lookup returns CDR1 SNHLY and CDR2 FYNNEI. Trimming removed 3 bases at V and 7 bases at J, with 6 bases between. CDR3 size: 11 residues.

On this clonotype itself: One end of the junction fails to match germline, which may point to a read error. The chain recombines TRBV28 with TRBJ2-3; 10 bases match TRBD2. The CDR3 is 15 residues long. Germline V gene data show CDR1 as MDHEN and CDR2 as SYDVKM. The DNA for the CDR3 is TGTGCCAGCAGTCCGCCTAGCGGGGGCACAGATACGCAGTGTTTT. Translated: CASSPPSGGTDTQCF. Full variable domain (rest looked up from reference TRBV28 and TRBJ2-3): DVKVTQSSRYLVKRTGEKVFLECVQDMDHENMFWYRQDPGLGLRLIYFSYDVKMKEKGDIPEGYSVSREKKERFSLILESASTNQTSMYLCASSPPSGGTDTQCFGPGTRLTVL.

This chain joins TRBV13 and TRBJ2-5; 7 bases align to TRBD2. V shed 0 bases and J 5 bases; nucleotides not matched to a gene: 15. CDR3 size: 18 residues. Per germline, CDR1 PRHDT and CDR2 FYEKMQ (reference sequence). Here the CDR3 DNA reads TGTGCCAGCAGCTTAGGCCTGGCGGAGCGGGACCCACGGGAGACCCAGTACTTC. Translation: CASSLGLAERDPRETQYF. The entire variable domain, with the rest obtained from reference TRBV13 and TRBJ2-5, is as follows: AAGVIQSPRHLIKEKRETATLKCYPIPRHDTVYWYQQGPGQDPQFLISFYEKMQSDKGSIPDRFSAQQFSDYHSELNMSSLELGDSALYFCASSLGLAERDPRETQYFGPGTRLLVL.

This clonotype has at least ten counts. This chain connects TRBV20-1 to TRBJ2-1; no clear D. Looked up from germline, CDR1 is DFQATT and CDR2 is SNEGSKA (reference sequence). Trimming left V 4 bases short and J 5 bases short, with 9 bases between. This CDR3 is 12 amino acids long. The CDR3 reads CSATGPHNEQFF. The CDR3 DNA is TGCAGTGCTACCGGGCCTCACAATGAGCAGTTCTTC.

This clonotype came up many times. The rearrangement uses TRBV11-2 and TRBJ2-5; D gene unclear. This CDR3 is built from 12 residues. In germline, CDR1 is SGHAT, CDR2 FQNNGV. V was pared by 5 bases and J by 2 bases, with 6 bases between. The CDR3 spells CASSQTQETQYF. The CDR3 bases are TGTGCCAGCAGCCAAACACAAGAGACCCAGTACTTC.

The table lists this clonotype with many counts. The chain joins TRBV20-1 to TRBJ2-4; tentative D call: TRBD1 (6 bases). The length of the CDR3 is 19 residues. Trimming shortened V by 5 bases and J by 0 bases, and 26 bases separated the two germline ends. The germline CDR1 and CDR2 sequences are DFQATT and SNEGSKA (reference sequence). CDR3 nucleotide sequence: TGCAGTGCTCCCCACCGACAGGCAGACTACGTACTAGCCAAAAACATTCAGTACTTC. Translating it yields CSAPHRQADYVLAKNIQYF.

In this sample, this clonotype turned up many times. The V and J genes are TRBV3-1 and TRBJ2-5, with 8 bases fitting TRBD2. This CDR3 comprises 14 residues. Germline-derived CDR1 and CDR2 are LGHDT and YNNKEL (reference sequence). The ends lost 3 bases at V and 4 bases at J; junction bases unmatched: 4. The CDR3 loop reads CASSHFGGVETQYF. Here the CDR3 DNA reads TGTGCCAGCAGCCATTTCGGGGGGGTAGAGACCCAGTACTTC.